The 16 T cell receptor beta chains given below trace back to one sample, sequenced in a study of cytomegalovirus exposure and HLA in healthy donors. The method was immunoSEQ multiplex PCR; TCRdb's version includes in-frame clones alone and lacks a portion of them. The data contain roughly 50,000 clones, 75% to 95% of them seen just once; the ten biggest clones take up 3% to 3.5%. What was sequenced was PBMCs. Receptors were obtained from a young man in good health and CMV-seronegative.

The V and J genes are TRBV5-6 and TRBJ2-5, with D maybe TRBD2 (7 bases). The CDR3 loop spans 18 amino acids. V lost 4 bases and J 1 base, leaving 23 bases between the germline ends. The germline CDR1 and CDR2 sequences are SGHDT and YYEEEE. CDR3: CASSLVGGGGRRQETQYF. The CDR3 DNA sequence: TGTGCCAGCAGCCTGGTGGGGGGAGGGGGTCGGCGCCAAGAGACCCAGTACTTC.

The gene calls are TRBV7-2 and TRBJ2-5; D is undetermined. V was clipped by 1 base and J by 4 bases, with 10 bases between them. The CDR3 spans 14 residues. CDR1 is SGHTA, CDR2 FQGNSA, per germline. The CDR3 DNA sequence: TGTGCCAGCAGCTTAGGGTGGGCCCCAGAGACCCAGTACTTC. Its translation is CASSLGWAPETQYF.

The rearrangement joins TRBV27 to TRBJ1-5; tentative D call: TRBD1 (5 bases). V was clipped by 7 bases and J by 9 bases, with 13 bases between them. The CDR3 consists of 12 residues. The germline V gene has CDR1 MNHEY and CDR2 SMNVEV (reference sequence). The CDR3 is CASTTPGGPQHF. The CDR3 DNA reads as TGTGCCAGCACCACGCCCGGGGGGCCCCAGCATTTT.

This clone was counted a single time. The chain combines TRBV4-1 with TRBJ2-1; TRBD2 is a possible D gene (5 bases). Germline V gene sequence: CDR1 MGHRA, CDR2 YSYEKL. This CDR3 spans 16 amino acids. With 4 bases removed from V and 10 bases from J, the gap between germline ends came to 23 bases. The CDR3 DNA follows: TGCGCCAGCAGCCTCCCCCGACTAACTACGTCACAAGAGCAGTTCTTC. Its protein is CASSLPRLTTSQEQFF.

V gene TRBV27 combines with J gene TRBJ2-7; no reliable D call. CDR1 is MNHEY and CDR2 is SMNVEV in the germline V gene (reference sequence). Trimming left V 3 bases short and J 0 bases short, with 12 bases between. The CDR3 consists of 15 residues. The CDR3 DNA follows: TGTGCCAGCAGTTTCAGCGTGTCCTTCTCCTACGAGCAGTACTTC. Translation gives CASSFSVSFSYEQYF.

V usage is TRBV30 and J usage is TRBJ1-5; no clear D. Trimming took off 2 bases at V and 7 bases at J, with 12 bases between the two ends. CDR3 size: 13 residues. In germline, CDR1 is GTSNPN, CDR2 SVGIG (reference sequence). CDR3 nucleotide sequence: TGTGCCTGGAGTACGGAGCTCGACCAGCCCCAGCATTTT. This translates into CAWSTELDQPQHF. The entire variable domain, with the rest obtained from reference TRBV30 and TRBJ1-5, is as follows: SQTIHQWPATLVQPVGSPLSLECTVEGTSNPNLYWYRQAAGRGLQLLFYSVGIGQISSEVPQNLSASRPQDRQFILSSKKLLLSDSGFYLCAWSTELDQPQHFGDGTRLSIL.

This clone was counted a single time. V is TRBV11-2 and J is TRBJ2-3; perhaps TRBD2 as D (6 bases). V was shortened by 5 bases and J by 4 bases, with 22 bases between the two germline ends. Germline V gene sequence: CDR1 SGHAT, CDR2 FQNNGV. This CDR3 is built from 17 residues. CDR3 DNA sequence: TGTGCCAGCAGCCCACCCCTACGGGAGAGGAGCTCAGATACGCAGTATTTT. This codes for CASSPPLRERSSDTQYF.

J is TRBJ2-3 and V is TRBV11-2, with TRBD2 matching 9 bases. Germline assignment: CDR1 SGHAT and CDR2 FQNNGV. V dropped 8 bases and J dropped 6; count of bases not matched to a gene: 6. CDR3 length: 13 residues. In nucleotides, the CDR3 is TGTGCCAGCGGCGGGAGGGCCGTCGATACGCAGTATTTT. Translation gives CASGGRAVDTQYF.

The chain links TRBV2 to TRBJ2-5; 9 bases align to TRBD2. The CDR3 is made up of 14 amino acids. Losses at the gene ends were 5 bases for V and 5 bases for J; bases not matched to a gene: 6. Germline CDR1 and CDR2: SNHLY and FYNNEI. The DNA of the CDR3 is TGTGCCAGCAGTTTAGCGGGGGCCTTGGAGACCCAGTACTTC. Protein sequence: CASSLAGALETQYF.

This clone came up a few times. The chain is built from TRBV19 and TRBJ1-5; no clear D gene. Deletions cut 1 base from V and 2 bases from J, with 12 bases between. The CDR3 sequence is 16 residues long. Germline V gene lookup returns CDR1 LNHDA and CDR2 SQIVND (reference sequence). The CDR3 DNA sequence: TGTGCCAGTAGTATAGGAGAGGGTAGGGGCAATCAGCCCCAGCATTTT. It codes for CASSIGEGRGNQPQHF.

V gene TRBV5-4 combines with J gene TRBJ2-5; TRBD2 aligns across 8 bases. The CDR3 contains 14 residues. J was trimmed by 2 bases and V by 4 bases; bases with no gene match: 4. The germline V gene encodes CDR1 SGHNT and CDR2 YYREEE (reference sequence). Here the CDR3 reads CASSGSGVQETQYF. CDR3 sequence (DNA): TGTGCCAGCAGCGGTAGCGGGGTACAAGAGACCCAGTACTTC.

The chain couples TRBV29-1 to TRBJ2-7, with a possible D match to TRBD1 (6 bases). Trimming removed 4 bases at V and 0 bases at J, with 10 bases between. The CDR3 spans 13 residues. The germline V gene encodes CDR1 SQVTM and CDR2 ANQGSEA. CDR3 region: CSVGGLSSYEQYF. The CDR3 nucleotides are TGCAGCGTTGGGGGGCTGAGCTCCTACGAGCAGTACTTC.

This chain joins TRBV2 and TRBJ2-7, with 8 bases lining up with TRBD2. The germline gives CDR1 SNHLY, CDR2 FYNNEI. The CDR3 length is 18 residues. Trimming at V came to 5 bases and at J to 3 bases, leaving 18 bases not matched to a gene. The CDR3 loop is CASSPRRGAREGRYEQYF. The CDR3 bases are TGTGCCAGCAGTCCTAGACGGGGGGCTCGGGAGGGCCGCTACGAGCAGTACTTC.

CDR3 sequence: CASSQKGLSNTGELFF. CDR3 nucleotides: TGCGCCAGCAGCCAAAAGGGACTATCCAACACCGGGGAGCTGTTTTTT. The V and J genes are TRBV5-1 and TRBJ2-2; 7 bases are shared with TRBD2. V lost 4 bases and J lost 2; bases outside the gene matches: 8. Per the germline V gene, CDR1 is SGHRS and CDR2 is YFSETQ. The CDR3 length is 16 residues. Looking up the rest from reference TRBV5-1 and TRBJ2-2 gives the full variable domain: KAGVTQTPRYLIKTRGQQVTLSCSPISGHRSVSWYQQTPGQGLQFLFEYFSETQRNKGNFPGRFSGRQFSNSRSEMNVSTLELGDSALYLCASSQKGLSNTGELFFGEGSRLTVL.

V and J are TRBV5-6 and TRBJ1-3, with D maybe TRBD1 (6 bases). Deletions cut 2 bases from V and 0 bases from J, with 9 bases between. The CDR3 has 15 residues. Germline CDR1 is SGHDT and CDR2 is YYEEEE. CDR3 in amino acids: CASSLTGTSGNTIYF. The CDR3 nucleotides are TGTGCCAGCAGCTTAACAGGGACCTCTGGAAACACCATATATTTT. Complete variable domain (other parts from reference TRBV5-6 and TRBJ1-3): DAGVTQSPTHLIKTRGQQVTLRCSPKSGHDTVSWYQQALGQGPQFIFQYYEEEERQRGNFPDRFSGHQFPNYSSELNVNALLLGDSALYLCASSLTGTSGNTIYFGEGSWLTVV.

The V gene is TRBV12-2, the J gene TRBJ2-1; the D call of TRBD2 is as the table states it, not checked on the DNA. TRBV12-2 is given as a pseudogene. The CDR3 totals 18 residues. The chain's CDR3 is CASRLDYQLAGDLDEQFF. CDR3 in DNA: TGTGCAAGTCGCTTAGATTACCAACTAGCGGGAGATTTGGATGAGCAGTTCTTC.